A single T cell receptor beta chain is shown here with its context. The target antigen is unknown. Extracted RNA was reverse transcribed into cDNA, the sequencing template. Generated by immunoSEQ multiplex PCR, the TCRdb table keeps only in-frame clones and is missing some. The table lists more than 150,000 clones, roughly 46% of them singletons, with around 10% in the top ten. These data originate in a study of CD8+ T cells in alopecia areata. Study context: A 6-month period off drug followed tofacitinib, which lasted 6 to 18 months.

Treatment given: oral pan-JAK inhibitor, 5-10 mg twice daily. Findings and caveats of the study: Possibly as an HLA-related effect, TCR sharing across patients appeared less clear than in mice. Only one nonresponder was present, which leaves the link between baseline CD8+ expansion and response uncertain. Many expanded lesional clones persisted in scalp and blood during tofacitinib.

After removal of 7 bases from V and 0 bases from J, the junction contained 9 bases not matched to a gene. Germline V gene sequence: CDR1 SQVTM, CDR2 ANQGSEA. The CDR3 covers 15 residues. The V gene is TRBV29-1, the J gene TRBJ2-1, with 7 bases identical to TRBD1. The receptor was isolated from a human donor with alopecia areata. Sequencing used CD8+ T cells sorted from blood, obtained at approximately week 51, from a patient treated with tofacitinib. DNA of the CDR3: TGCAGCGGGTTGCTGGACAGGACCTCCTACAATGAGCAGTTCTTC. Amino acids: CSGLLDRTSYNEQFF.